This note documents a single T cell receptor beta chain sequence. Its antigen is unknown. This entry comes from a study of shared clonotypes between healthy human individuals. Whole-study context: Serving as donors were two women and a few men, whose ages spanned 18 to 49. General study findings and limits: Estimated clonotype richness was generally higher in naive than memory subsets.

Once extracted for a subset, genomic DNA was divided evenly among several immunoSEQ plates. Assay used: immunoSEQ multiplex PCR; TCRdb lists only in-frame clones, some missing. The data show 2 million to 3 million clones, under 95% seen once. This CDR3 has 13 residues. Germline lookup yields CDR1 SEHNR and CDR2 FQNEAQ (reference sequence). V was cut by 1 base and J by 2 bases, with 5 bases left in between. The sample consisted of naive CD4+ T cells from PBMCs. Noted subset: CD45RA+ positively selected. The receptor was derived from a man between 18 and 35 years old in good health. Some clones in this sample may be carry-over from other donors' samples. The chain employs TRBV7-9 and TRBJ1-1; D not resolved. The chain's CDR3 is CASSLDSNTEAFF. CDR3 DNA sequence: TGTGCCAGCAGCTTAGACAGCAACACTGAAGCTTTCTTT.